The 29 T cell receptor beta chains reported below all come from one sample, sequenced in a study of beta chain features in type 1 diabetes. Study results and limitations: Type 1 diabetes patients had TCRB CDR3s that were shorter (moderately but significantly so) in all four CD4+ subsets.

Since all of the isolated RNA was reverse transcribed, expressed TCRB transcripts were what got sequenced. Only in-frame clones appear in the TCRdb table, and some are missing; sequencing was by immunoSEQ multiplex PCR. The sample lists 150,000 to 200,000 clones, approximately 8% occurring once. No antigens are known for them. Sample: central memory CD4+ T cells from blood. The receptors shown here come from a man aged 18 to 35 with type 1 diabetes.

This chain links TRBV4-3 with TRBJ2-5; TRBD1 agrees at 8 bases. With 4 bases clipped from V and 4 bases from J, the junction kept 2 bases outside the gene matches. The CDR3 covers 13 residues. Germline V gene sequence: CDR1 LGHNA, CDR2 YSLEER. Here the CDR3 DNA reads TGCGCCAGCAGCCTAACAGGGGGAGAGACCCAGTACTTC. This translates into CASSLTGGETQYF.

The chain carries TRBV29-1 and TRBJ1-3; 8 bases are a match to TRBD1. Per germline, CDR1 SQVTM and CDR2 ANQGSEA. J gave up 2 bases and V 4 bases, and 1 base lay outside the gene matches. The CDR3 runs to 13 residues. CDR3 loop: CSVGRGPGNTIYF. CDR3 coding DNA: TGCAGCGTTGGCAGGGGGCCTGGAAACACCATATATTTT. Full variable domain (rest looked up from reference TRBV29-1 and TRBJ1-3): SAVISQKPSRDICQRGTSLTIQCQVDSQVTMMFWYRQQPGQSLTLIATANQGSEATYESGFVIDKFPISRPNLTFSTLTVSNMSPEDSSIYLCSVGRGPGNTIYFGEGSWLTVV.

This clone has only a few counts. The chain carries TRBV18 and TRBJ2-7; TRBD1 is a possible D gene (5 bases). The CDR3 totals 13 residues. Trimming left V 6 bases short and J 6 bases short, with 15 bases between. Germline CDR1 is KGHSH and CDR2 is LQKENI. For the CDR3, the DNA is TGTGCCAGCTCCCCCAGCAGGGTATCCGAGCAGTACTTC. Translation: CASSPSRVSEQYF.

This clone was picked up many times. V gene TRBV7-2 combines with J gene TRBJ2-3; perhaps TRBD1 as D (5 bases). The CDR3 totals 13 residues. Trimming removed 0 bases from V and 14 bases from J, with 15 bases in between. The germline CDR1 and CDR2 sequences are SGHTA and FQGNSA. The CDR3, as DNA: TGTGCCAGCAGCTTAGCAGGAACAGCCACAGGGTATTTT. Translated: CASSLAGTATGYF.

The chain joins TRBV7-9 to TRBJ2-7; the match to TRBD1 covers 8 bases. With V trimmed by 0 bases and J by 0 bases, 4 bases remained unmatched. Germline loops: CDR1 SEHNR, CDR2 FQNEAQ (reference sequence). The CDR3 extends over 16 amino acids. CDR3 sequence: CASSLATGGRSYEQYF. CDR3 bases: TGTGCCAGCAGCTTAGCCACAGGGGGACGCTCCTACGAGCAGTACTTC.

The chain carries TRBV2 and TRBJ1-4; 7 nucleotides align to TRBD1. Germline V CDR1 and CDR2: SNHLY, FYNNEI. V lost 2 bases, J lost 8 bases, and 2 bases stayed unmatched. The CDR3 runs 13 residues. The CDR3 DNA reads TGTGCCAGCAGTGAACAGGGGGAAGAAAAACTGTTTTTT. Encoded protein: CASSEQGEEKLFF.

This clone was detected only a few times. This sequence joins TRBV19 and TRBJ1-2, with D maybe TRBD1 (5 bases). Germline CDR1 is LNHDA and CDR2 is SQIVND (reference sequence). Trimming stripped 1 base from V and 4 bases from J, with 16 bases between. The CDR3 has 16 residues. The CDR3 nucleotides are TGTGCCAGTAGTATAGCCCTCCGGCAGGGACTCTATGGCTACACCTTC. It translates to CASSIALRQGLYGYTF. Full variable domain (remainder filled in from reference TRBV19 and TRBJ1-2): DGGITQSPKYLFRKEGQNVTLSCEQNLNHDAMYWYRQDPGQGLRLIYYSQIVNDFQKGDIAEGYSVSREKKESFPLTVTSAQKNPTAFYLCASSIALRQGLYGYTFGSGTRLTVV.

A few counts support this clone. The chain links TRBV6-5 to TRBJ2-7; D is possibly TRBD2 (6 bases). V lost 6 bases, J lost 0 bases, and 15 bases lay in between. Germline lookup yields CDR1 MNHEY and CDR2 SVGAGI. This CDR3 has 15 amino acids. The CDR3 loop reads CASSSTTGSSYEQYF. Written as DNA, the CDR3 is TGTGCCAGCAGCTCCACGACCGGGAGCTCCTACGAGCAGTACTTC.

This clone showed up just a few times. The chain recombines TRBV7-2 with TRBJ1-2; 8 bases agree with TRBD1. The V gene end was trimmed by 2 bases and the J gene end by 4 bases; junction bases not matched to a gene: 6. Per germline, CDR1 SGHTA and CDR2 FQGNSA. The length of the CDR3 is 15 residues. The CDR3 DNA follows: TGTGCCAGCAGCTTACCAAACAGGGGGAGCTATGGCTACACCTTC. Translating gives CASSLPNRGSYGYTF.

This rearrangement joins TRBV5-4 to TRBJ2-2; weak D call: TRBD1 (5 bases). V lost 4 bases to trimming and J lost 6 bases, with 16 bases between them. CDR3 length: 15 residues. Germline-derived CDR1 and CDR2 are SGHNT and YYREEE (reference sequence). The CDR3 sequence: CASSQDLGQAGELFF. The CDR3 DNA reads TGTGCCAGCAGCCAAGATTTGGGGCAGGCCGGGGAGCTGTTTTTT. The full variable domain, completed using reference TRBV5-4 and TRBJ2-2, is ETGVTQSPTHLIKTRGQQVTLRCSSQSGHNTVSWYQQALGQGPQFIFQYYREEENGRGNFPPRFSGLQFPNYSSELNVNALELDDSALYLCASSQDLGQAGELFFGEGSRLTVL.

The rearrangement uses TRBV5-1 and TRBJ2-6; 10 bases fit TRBD1. Losses at the gene ends were 3 bases for V and 1 base for J; bases not matched to a gene: 13. The CDR3 loop spans 20 amino acids. Germline V gene data show CDR1 as SGHRS and CDR2 as YFSETQ. DNA of the CDR3: TGCGCCAGCAGCTCCGGGACAGGGGTTTTCCTAAAATCTGGGGCCAACGTCCTGACTTTC. It translates to CASSSGTGVFLKSGANVLTF.

V gene TRBV9 combines with J gene TRBJ2-7; 10 bases map to TRBD1. The germline gives CDR1 SGDLS, CDR2 YYNGEE. With V trimmed by 3 bases and J by 4 bases, 7 bases remained unmatched. The CDR3 is 15 residues long. Written as DNA, the CDR3 is TGTGCCAGCAGCGCGGGACAGGGGCAGTGGTACGAGCAGTACTTC. Its translation is CASSAGQGQWYEQYF.

This chain connects TRBV5-4 to TRBJ1-4, with 8 bases aligning to TRBD1. The V and J ends lost 4 bases and 8 bases, in that order; junction bases with no gene match: 16. The germline V gene has CDR1 SGHNT and CDR2 YYREEE (reference sequence). The CDR3 consists of 17 residues. This CDR3 is CASSQGGSGQGNEKLFF. CDR3 bases: TGTGCCAGCAGCCAAGGGGGGTCCGGACAGGGTAACGAAAAACTGTTTTTT.

This clone showed up just a few times. The V call is TRBV18, the J call TRBJ2-5, with TRBD1 matching over 9 bases. The CDR3 spans 15 residues. The junction had 5 bases not matched to a gene; V was cut back by 2 bases and J by 4 bases. Germline loops: CDR1 KGHSH, CDR2 LQKENI. Written as DNA, the CDR3 is TGTGCCAGCTCACCAGGGACAGGGAGTCGAGAGACCCAGTACTTC. Translation: CASSPGTGSRETQYF.

The chain uses TRBV10-3 and TRBJ1-1; 8 bases agree with TRBD1. The germline CDR1 and CDR2 sequences are ENHRY and SYGVKD. J gave up 1 base and V 6 bases, and 4 bases lay outside the gene matches. The CDR3 spans 14 residues. CDR3 loop: CAIRDREPNTEAFF. The CDR3 nucleotides are TGTGCCATCAGGGACAGGGAACCGAACACTGAAGCTTTCTTT.

This clone was counted many times. CDR3 DNA sequence: TGCAGCGTTAAACAGGGGGCAGAGACCCAGTACTTC. Translating gives CSVKQGAETQYF. V usage is TRBV29-1 and J usage is TRBJ2-5, with 9 bases matching TRBD1. The ends lost 5 bases at V and 4 bases at J; junction bases unmatched: 2. CDR3 length equals 12 residues. Germline V gene data show CDR1 as SQVTM and CDR2 as ANQGSEA.

This clone came up a few times. V is TRBV6-5 and J is TRBJ2-7; 7 bases line up with TRBD1. V lost 6 bases, J lost 9 bases, and 11 bases stayed unmatched. This CDR3 region has 13 residues. The germline gives CDR1 MNHEY, CDR2 SVGAGI. The CDR3 region is CASSRTGVGGQYF. CDR3 nucleotide sequence: TGTGCCAGCAGCCGTACAGGGGTAGGAGGGCAGTACTTC.

This clone has only a few counts. Other DNA variants within this sample encode the same CDR3. This chain joins TRBV5-1 and TRBJ2-1, with TRBD2 identical over 7 bases. This CDR3 has 14 residues. Germline CDR1 SGHRS, CDR2 YFSETQ. The junction had 6 bases not matched to a gene; V was cut back by 2 bases and J by 7 bases. CDR3 protein: CASSFLAGENEQFF. The DNA of the CDR3 is TGCGCCAGCAGCTTCTTGGCGGGAGAGAATGAGCAGTTCTTC.

The table lists this clone with a few counts. The chain has TRBV5-1 and TRBJ2-5; 7 bases are shared with TRBD2. The end of the DNA aligns better with TRBJ2-7, so the J call may be wrong. CDR3 length: 14 residues. Germline loops: CDR1 SGHRS, CDR2 YFSETQ. The CDR3, as DNA: TGCGCCAGCAGCTTGAGTTCGGGGGGCTACGAGCAGTACTTC. It codes for CASSLSSGGYEQYF.

The chain recombines TRBV19 with TRBJ2-6, with D perhaps matching TRBD2 (6 bases). The CDR3 is made up of 16 amino acids. V lost 0 bases and J 3 bases, leaving 9 bases between the germline ends. Germline V gene lookup returns CDR1 LNHDA and CDR2 SQIVND (reference sequence). CDR3 sequence: CASSIERGGGANVLTF. The CDR3 nucleotides are TGTGCCAGTAGTATAGAAAGGGGAGGTGGGGCCAACGTCCTGACTTTC.

This clone has more than one count but fewer than ten. This chain connects TRBV28 to TRBJ2-7; D is possibly TRBD2 (6 bases). Looked up from germline, CDR1 is MDHEN and CDR2 is SYDVKM. The CDR3 has 16 amino acids. Trimming took 7 bases from V and 7 from J, leaving 26 bases between them. The CDR3 region has the DNA TGTGCCAGCACCCTTGCGGGTCCACCCGGACTATGGGAGCAGTACTTC. This gives the protein CASTLAGPPGLWEQYF.

The rearrangement uses TRBV11-2 and TRBJ2-5; TRBD1 aligns across 8 bases. CDR1 SGHAT and CDR2 FQNNGV come from the germline V gene. CDR3 size: 14 residues. V was clipped by 2 bases and J by 5 bases; unmatched bases: 4. CDR3 DNA: TGTGCCAGCAGCTTACAGGGGGCTCGGGAGACCCAGTACTTC. Protein product: CASSLQGARETQYF.

The genes are TRBV6-1 and TRBJ2-1; the D is unclear. Germline V lookup: CDR1 MNHNS, CDR2 SASEGT. The CDR3 has 13 residues. V was trimmed by 6 bases and J by 8 bases, leaving 14 bases between them. DNA of the CDR3: TGTGCCAGCAGAACCACCCAGGTCGATGAGCAGTTCTTC. It yields the protein CASRTTQVDEQFF.

A few counts support this clone. The V gene is TRBV7-2, the J gene TRBJ1-6, with TRBD1 as a possible D gene (5 bases). V dropped 2 bases and J dropped 9 bases, with 11 bases sitting between them. CDR1 is SGHTA and CDR2 is FQGNSA in the germline V gene. CDR3 length equals 14 residues. The CDR3 region has the DNA TGTGCCAGCAGCTTACAACAGGTCGTTTCACCCCTCCACTTT. It is translated as CASSLQQVVSPLHF.

This chain joins TRBV6-5 and TRBJ2-5; a possible D gene is TRBD2 (7 bases). The length of the CDR3 is 14 residues. V lost 6 bases and J 4 bases, leaving 15 bases between the germline ends. The germline V gene encodes CDR1 MNHEY and CDR2 SVGAGI. The CDR3 DNA is TGTGCCAGCAGGGGGGGGCGAGGGGTAGAGACCCAGTACTTC. As protein: CASRGGRGVETQYF.

This clone was seen repeatedly, ten times or more. The chain couples TRBV7-2 to TRBJ2-1; TRBD1 might be the D (5 bases). Trimming pared 1 base from V and 5 bases from J, leaving 6 bases between. Germline CDR1 SGHTA, CDR2 FQGNSA. The CDR3 totals 13 residues. CDR3 nucleotides: TGTGCCAGCAGCTTAGGACAGAACAATGAGCAGTTCTTC. Protein sequence: CASSLGQNNEQFF.

This clone was observed a handful of times. This chain joins TRBV5-1 and TRBJ2-3; 13 bases line up with TRBD2. Germline-derived CDR1 and CDR2 are SGHRS and YFSETQ. The CDR3 extends over 16 amino acids. The V and J ends lost 4 bases and 11 bases, in that order; junction bases with no gene match: 13. The CDR3 region is CASSPGTSGALWGQYF. CDR3 DNA: TGCGCCAGCAGCCCCGGGACTAGCGGGGCGTTATGGGGGCAGTATTTT.

This clone has more than one count but fewer than ten. The chain joins TRBV7-2 to TRBJ1-2; 11 bases align to TRBD1. The CDR3 is 14 amino acids. Germline assignment: CDR1 SGHTA and CDR2 FQGNSA. V dropped 5 bases and J dropped 5; count of bases not matched to a gene: 4. DNA for the CDR3: TGTGCCAGCAGCCAAGGACAGGGGGCATATGGCTACACCTTC. Amino acid sequence: CASSQGQGAYGYTF.

This chain uses TRBV2 with TRBJ2-7; TRBD1 matches at 8 bases. Trimming at V came to 8 bases and at J to 3 bases, leaving 3 bases not matched to a gene. The CDR3 covers 12 residues. Germline CDR1 SNHLY, CDR2 FYNNEI. The CDR3 sequence: CASRGTGYEQYF. Written as DNA, the CDR3 is TGTGCCAGCCGGGGGACAGGCTACGAGCAGTACTTC.